Below, 8 T cell receptor beta chains from the same sample are listed, as sequenced in a study of blood T cell repertoires in COVID-19. The table came from immunoSEQ multiplex PCR; TCRdb's copy has only in-frame clones and leaves some out. The table shows roughly 150,000 clones, with about 82% occurring only once. Sequenced: peripheral blood. The origin of the receptors is a woman of 80 years or more with COVID-19, enrolled during active disease.

The rearrangement uses TRBV7-3 and TRBJ2-7; TRBD2 agrees at 7 bases. The V and J ends lost 0 bases and 3 bases, in that order; junction bases with no gene match: 5. The CDR3 is made up of 15 amino acids. Germline V gene data show CDR1 as SGHTA and CDR2 as FQGTGA. In DNA form, the CDR3 reads TGTGCCAGCAGCTTAACCCTAGCGGATCGCTACGAGCAGTACTTC. It translates to CASSLTLADRYEQYF.

The rearrangement links TRBV28 to TRBJ2-1, with 7 bases lining up with TRBD2. The V gene's germline CDR1 is MDHEN and CDR2 SYDVKM. J lost 5 bases, V lost 7 bases, and 11 bases had no gene match. This CDR3 spans 15 amino acids. The chain's CDR3 is CASNVAGVRHNEQFF. Here the CDR3 DNA reads TGTGCCAGCAACGTGGCGGGAGTCCGTCACAATGAGCAGTTCTTC.

The V call is TRBV29-1, the J call TRBJ2-3; 12 nucleotides line up with TRBD2. Per the germline V gene, CDR1 is SQVTM and CDR2 is ANQGSEA. The CDR3 sequence is 14 residues long. The V and J ends lost 4 bases and 6 bases, in that order; junction bases with no gene match: 5. CDR3 nucleotide sequence: TGCAGCGTTGCGCTAGCGGGGGGGCGGGATACGCAGTATTTT. It encodes CSVALAGGRDTQYF.

The chain has TRBV10-3 and TRBJ2-7; TRBD1 matches 9 bases. This CDR3 contains 14 residues. After removal of 6 bases from V and 2 bases from J, the junction contained 5 bases not matched to a gene. Germline CDR1 is ENHRY and CDR2 is SYGVKD. The CDR3 spells CAISDGTGTYEQYF. As DNA, the CDR3 is TGTGCCATCAGCGACGGGACAGGGACCTACGAGCAGTACTTC.

The gene calls are TRBV27 and TRBJ2-3, with TRBD2 identical over 8 bases. Germline CDR1 and CDR2: MNHEY and SMNVEV (reference sequence). The CDR3 is 17 amino acids. V shed 6 bases and J 2 bases; nucleotides not matched to a gene: 13. Here the CDR3 reads CASSPRGPGGPTDTQYF. The CDR3 nucleotides are TGTGCCAGCAGCCCCCGGGGACCGGGAGGGCCCACAGATACGCAGTATTTT.

The chain recombines TRBV5-4 with TRBJ2-7; possible D gene TRBD1, 5 bases. Trimming shortened V by 3 bases and J by 4 bases, and 20 bases separated the two germline ends. This CDR3 region has 16 residues. Germline CDR1 reads SGHNT; CDR2 reads YYREEE (reference sequence). The DNA of the CDR3 is TGTGCCAGCAGCTCGACGCTGGGGCCCATAGGGTACGAGCAGTACTTC. The encoded protein is CASSSTLGPIGYEQYF.

This rearrangement joins TRBV2 to TRBJ1-6; no firm D call. The V gene's germline CDR1 is SNHLY and CDR2 FYNNEI. The CDR3 extends over 13 amino acids. The V and J ends lost 5 bases and 7 bases respectively, with 9 bases between them. The CDR3 region is CASSSGSNSPLHF. As DNA, the CDR3 is TGTGCCAGCAGTTCGGGGTCCAATTCACCCCTCCACTTT.

V usage is TRBV3-1 (or the pseudogene TRBV3-2) and J usage is TRBJ1-6; the D gene is possibly TRBD1 (6 bases). V lost 3 bases and J lost 3, with 24 bases in between. CDR3 length: 20 amino acids. Germline assignment: CDR1 LGHDT and CDR2 YNNKEL (reference sequence). The CDR3 spells CASSQLPPSSYRDYNSPLHF. CDR3 sequence (DNA): TGTGCCAGCAGCCAGCTCCCGCCCTCTTCCTACAGGGACTATAATTCACCCCTCCACTTT.